This T cell receptor (beta chain) was retrieved from a study of early T cells in non-severe SARS-CoV-2 infection. TCRdb fed the 5' RACE reads into MiXCR, producing one record per CDR3 protein. The sample consists of 20,000 to 25,000 distinct CDR3 sequences, less than 6% of them appearing once. Germline V gives CDR1 SGHAT, CDR2 FQNNGV. Trimming took 5 bases from V and 3 from J; bases not matched to a gene: 10. The CDR3 loop spans 15 amino acids. The sequence derives from an adult who was a healthcare worker with PCR-confirmed SARS-CoV-2 infection or an uninfected control (not recorded which). Sequencing was performed on whole blood. The chain is built from TRBV11-2 and TRBJ2-7, with TRBD1 matching 7 bases. The chain's CDR3 is CASSKGGSSIYEQYF. The DNA for the CDR3 is TGTGCCAGCAGCAAAGGGGGCTCATCGATCTACGAGCAGTACTTC.